This entry lists 28 T cell receptor beta chains sequenced from one sample in a study of T cell responses to AZD1222 COVID-19 vaccine. The table came from immunoSEQ multiplex PCR; TCRdb's copy has only in-frame clones and leaves some out. The sample lists 100,000 to 150,000 clones; over 75% were seen once. Sequencing used peripheral blood, obtained on day 0 of AZD1222 vaccination. The receptors were gathered from an adult in good health.

The gene calls are TRBV5-4 and TRBJ2-3; D unclear. Germline CDR1 SGHNT, CDR2 YYREEE (reference sequence). V was shortened by 1 base and J by 0 bases, with 3 bases between the two germline ends. This CDR3 region has 13 residues. CDR3 in amino acids: CASSLWSTDTQYF. The CDR3 DNA reads as TGTGCCAGCAGCTTGTGGAGCACAGATACGCAGTATTTT. Full variable domain (missing parts from reference TRBV5-4 and TRBJ2-3): ETGVTQSPTHLIKTRGQQVTLRCSSQSGHNTVSWYQQALGQGPQFIFQYYREEENGRGNFPPRFSGLQFPNYSSELNVNALELDDSALYLCASSLWSTDTQYFGPGTRLTVL.

The table lists this clone with a count of one. This chain connects TRBV28 to TRBJ1-1, with unresolved D. This CDR3 is built from 16 residues. The V gene lost 5 bases and the J gene lost 0 bases, with 16 bases spanning the gap. CDR1 MDHEN and CDR2 SYDVKM come from the germline V gene. The CDR3 loop is CASSTDGELMNTEAFF. The CDR3 DNA follows: TGTGCCAGCAGTACGGACGGGGAACTAATGAACACTGAAGCTTTCTTT.

J is TRBJ2-1 and V is TRBV7-2; 9 positions agree with TRBD2. This CDR3 is 13 amino acids long. The germline gives CDR1 SGHTA, CDR2 FQGNSA. J was trimmed by 15 bases and V by 1 base; bases with no gene match: 7. CDR3 sequence: CASSLVTSGQGFF. DNA of the CDR3: TGTGCCAGCAGCTTAGTTACTAGCGGGCAGGGGTTCTTC.

This rearrangement joins TRBV4-1 to TRBJ2-2; the D is unclear. The V end lost 1 base, the J end lost 1 base, and 7 bases lay between the germline ends. The CDR3 length is 15 residues. The germline gives CDR1 MGHRA, CDR2 YSYEKL. The CDR3 region has the DNA TGCGCCAGCAGCCAAGTGGGCCAGAACACCGGGGAGCTGTTTTTT. It encodes CASSQVGQNTGELFF.

Here the CDR3 DNA reads TGTGCCAGCAGTCCCACCAGGGGGGGAGGTAACGGGGAGCTGTTTTTT. Protein: CASSPTRGGGNGELFF. The chain has TRBV27 and TRBJ2-2; tentatively, D is TRBD1 or TRBD2 (7 bases each). V lost 5 bases, J lost 7 bases, and 20 bases lay in between. Germline lookup yields CDR1 MNHEY and CDR2 SMNVEV (reference sequence). The CDR3 contains 16 residues.

The rearrangement links TRBV27 to TRBJ1-5; D not certain. The CDR3 is 11 residues long. CDR1 and CDR2 from the germline V gene are MNHEY and SMNVEV (reference sequence). V was cut by 6 bases and J by 8 bases, with 8 bases left in between. CDR3 nucleotide sequence: TGTGCCAGCAGATCAAGGGAGCCCCAGCATTTT. It yields the protein CASRSREPQHF.

The chain couples TRBV27 to TRBJ1-2; 7 bases line up with TRBD1. The CDR3 runs 14 residues. The germline V gene encodes CDR1 MNHEY and CDR2 SMNVEV (reference sequence). The trim removed 3 bases at V and 4 bases at J, leaving 5 bases unmatched. Here the CDR3 DNA reads TGTGCCAGCAGTTTCGTTGGACAGGCCTATGGCTACACCTTC. Amino acids: CASSFVGQAYGYTF.

This rearrangement joins TRBV5-6 to TRBJ2-7; the D is unclear. The germline V gene has CDR1 SGHDT and CDR2 YYEEEE. The CDR3 extends over 13 amino acids. V was trimmed by 0 bases and J by 3 bases, leaving 7 bases between them. CDR3 amino acids: CASSLGGNYEQYF. The CDR3 nucleotides read TGTGCCAGCAGCTTGGGCGGAAACTACGAGCAGTACTTC.

The V gene is TRBV30, the J gene TRBJ2-4; D tentatively reads TRBD1 or TRBD2 (5 bases each). V was cut by 3 bases and J by 1 base, with 13 bases left in between. The V gene's germline CDR1 is GTSNPN and CDR2 SVGIG (reference sequence). The CDR3 runs to 15 residues. This CDR3 reads CAWSPGPGAKNIQYF. The CDR3 bases are TGTGCCTGGAGCCCGGGACCGGGGGCCAAAAACATTCAGTACTTC.

Here the CDR3 reads CASSFTGQGLGEQYF. CDR3 nucleotide sequence: TGCGCCAGCAGCTTTACGGGACAGGGTTTGGGCGAGCAGTACTTC. J is TRBJ2-7 and V is TRBV5-1; TRBD1 aligns across 9 bases. The CDR3 has 15 amino acids. Germline CDR1 is SGHRS and CDR2 is YFSETQ. V lost 2 bases, J lost 6 bases, and 9 bases stayed unmatched. Using reference TRBV5-1 and TRBJ2-7 for the parts outside the CDR3, the full variable domain is KAGVTQTPRYLIKTRGQQVTLSCSPISGHRSVSWYQQTPGQGLQFLFEYFSETQRNKGNFPGRFSGRQFSNSRSEMNVSTLELGDSALYLCASSFTGQGLGEQYFGPGTRLTVT.

This clone turned up a few times. The CDR3 protein is CASNREYTGELFF. For the CDR3, the DNA is TGTGCCAGCAACAGGGAATACACCGGGGAGCTGTTTTTT. This chain links TRBV2 with TRBJ2-2; a possible D gene is TRBD1 (6 bases). The CDR3 length is 13 residues. V was shortened by 7 bases and J by 3 bases, with 9 bases between the two germline ends. Per the germline V gene, CDR1 is SNHLY and CDR2 is FYNNEI.

V is TRBV4-2 and J is TRBJ1-3; D is unclear. V lost 6 bases to trimming and J lost 0 bases, with 15 bases between them. CDR1 and CDR2 (germline): LGHNA, YNFKEQ. The CDR3 consists of 16 residues. CDR3 nucleotides: TGTGCCAGCAGAATGCAGGACTTTGGCTCTGGAAACACCATATATTTT. Protein sequence: CASRMQDFGSGNTIYF.

The chain carries TRBV5-6 and TRBJ1-6; 8 bases are shared with TRBD1. J lost 6 bases, V lost 3 bases, and 5 bases had no gene match. Germline V gene lookup returns CDR1 SGHDT and CDR2 YYEEEE. The CDR3 runs to 15 residues. This CDR3 reads CASSWGGQGNSPLHF. The CDR3 region has the DNA TGTGCCAGCAGCTGGGGTGGACAGGGTAATTCACCCCTCCACTTT. Full variable domain (rest looked up from reference TRBV5-6 and TRBJ1-6): DAGVTQSPTHLIKTRGQQVTLRCSPKSGHDTVSWYQQALGQGPQFIFQYYEEEERQRGNFPDRFSGHQFPNYSSELNVNALLLGDSALYLCASSWGGQGNSPLHFGNGTRLTVT.

The chain recombines TRBV6-2 or TRBV6-3 with TRBJ1-6, with TRBD1 as a possible D gene (5 bases). Germline V gives CDR1 MNHEY, CDR2 SVGEGT. Trimming took 2 bases from V and 5 from J, leaving 16 bases between them. The CDR3 runs 17 residues. CDR3 residues: CASSYPPGGRDNSPLHF. The CDR3 coding sequence is TGTGCCAGCAGTTACCCACCCGGTGGCAGGGATAATTCACCCCTCCACTTT.

The gene calls are TRBV20-1 and TRBJ2-3; 13 bases agree with TRBD2. This CDR3 has 16 residues. Per the germline V gene, CDR1 is DFQATT and CDR2 is SNEGSKA (reference sequence). Unmatched junction bases numbered 5, after V lost 3 bases and J lost 2 bases. The CDR3 DNA reads as TGCAGTGCTAGTGAGGGACTAGCGGGGTACACAGATACGCAGTATTTT. It translates to CSASEGLAGYTDTQYF.

This chain joins TRBV6-2 or TRBV6-3 and TRBJ1-2; weak D call: TRBD1 (5 bases). Trimming left V 2 bases short and J 4 bases short, with 17 bases between. CDR3 length: 16 residues. Germline V gives CDR1 MNHEY, CDR2 SVGEGT. The DNA of the CDR3 is TGTGCCAGCAGTTACCGATCGGAGGGGCGCAGCTATGGCTACACCTTC. This codes for CASSYRSEGRSYGYTF.

The chain recombines TRBV9 with TRBJ2-7; TRBD2 matches 7 bases. This CDR3 has 13 amino acids. In germline, CDR1 is SGDLS, CDR2 YYNGEE. V was pared by 4 bases and J by 3 bases, with 4 bases of the junction left unmatched. CDR3: CASSRGEVYEQYF. For the CDR3, the DNA is TGTGCCAGCAGCCGGGGGGAGGTCTACGAGCAGTACTTC. Combining the CDR3 with reference TRBV9 and TRBJ2-7 gives the whole variable domain DSGVTQTPKHLITATGQRVTLRCSPRSGDLSVYWYQQSLDQGLQFLIQYYNGEERAKGNILERFSAQQFPDLHSELNLSSLELGDSALYFCASSRGEVYEQYFGPGTRLTVT.

The chain uses TRBV19 and TRBJ1-1, with D perhaps matching TRBD1 (6 bases). V lost 6 bases, J lost 5 bases, and 13 bases lay in between. This CDR3 spans 13 amino acids. The germline V gene encodes CDR1 LNHDA and CDR2 SQIVND (reference sequence). The CDR3 DNA reads TGTGCCAGTAGACAGGGTGGAGAGACTGAAGCTTTCTTT. Translation gives CASRQGGETEAFF.

This clone was detected only once. The V gene is TRBV5-8, the J gene TRBJ2-7, with D possibly TRBD2 on 5 matching bases. The germline gives CDR1 SGHTS, CDR2 YDEGEE. The V gene lost 4 bases and the J gene lost 7 bases, with 15 bases spanning the gap. This CDR3 is 13 amino acids long. CDR3 DNA: TGTGCCAGCAGCGGACCTTCTTCGGGGGAGCAGTACTTC. Protein: CASSGPSSGEQYF. Variable domain in full (rest from reference TRBV5-8 and TRBJ2-7): EAGVTQSPTHLIKTRGQQATLRCSPISGHTSVYWYQQALGLGLQFLLWYDEGEERNRGNFPPRFSGRQFPNYSSELNVNALELEDSALYLCASSGPSSGEQYFGPGTRLTVT.

This chain connects TRBV7-2 to TRBJ2-2; TRBD2 aligns across 9 bases. CDR1 SGHTA and CDR2 FQGNSA come from the germline V gene. The junction had 4 bases not matched to a gene; V was cut back by 4 bases and J by 4 bases. This CDR3 contains 15 residues. The DNA for the CDR3 is TGTGCCAGCAGCTACCTAGCGGGGAGCACCGGGGAGCTGTTTTTT. Its protein is CASSYLAGSTGELFF.

This chain links TRBV19 with TRBJ2-5, with 7 bases fitting TRBD1. The CDR3 is made up of 14 amino acids. Germline values: CDR1 LNHDA, CDR2 SQIVND (reference sequence). V trimming: 1 base; J trimming: 3 bases; junction bases outside the gene matches: 2. The CDR3 region has the DNA TGTGCCAGTAGTATAGGTGACAGGGAAGAGACCCAGTACTTC. This codes for CASSIGDREETQYF.

The V and J genes are TRBV7-2 and TRBJ2-6; 10 nucleotides align to TRBD1. Trimming removed 5 bases from V and 0 bases from J; junction bases left unmatched: 7. There are 18 residues in the CDR3. Germline-derived CDR1 and CDR2 are SGHTA and FQGNSA. The CDR3 region is CASSETDRGLSGANVLTF. The CDR3 region has the DNA TGTGCCAGCAGCGAGACTGACAGGGGGCTCTCTGGGGCCAACGTCCTGACTTTC.

The J gene is TRBJ1-5, the V gene TRBV14; D perhaps matches TRBD1 (6 bases). Germline CDR1 is SGHDN and CDR2 is FVKESK. The CDR3 is 14 amino acids. V was pared by 1 base and J by 7 bases, with 11 bases between. Here the CDR3 reads CASSQGGGYQPQHF. The CDR3 DNA reads as TGTGCCAGCAGCCAAGGAGGGGGTTACCAGCCCCAGCATTTT.

This chain links TRBV7-9 with TRBJ2-7; tentatively, D is TRBD1 (6 bases). The CDR3 totals 15 residues. Germline V gene data show CDR1 as SEHNR and CDR2 as FQNEAQ (reference sequence). V lost 4 bases and J 1 base, leaving 14 bases between the germline ends. The DNA of the CDR3 is TGTGCCAGCAGCTACAGGGACGGCTATTCCTACGAGCAGTACTTC. This translates into CASSYRDGYSYEQYF.

This chain connects TRBV2 to TRBJ1-5; D is undetermined. Germline-derived CDR1 and CDR2 are SNHLY and FYNNEI. The CDR3 runs 11 residues. Trimming took 2 bases from V and 6 from J, leaving 2 bases between them. In DNA, the CDR3 is TGTGCCAGCAGTGAAAGTCAGCCCCAGCATTTT. Residues: CASSESQPQHF.

The V gene is TRBV6-2 or TRBV6-3, the J gene TRBJ2-6; D possibly corresponds to TRBD2 (6 bases). The germline CDR1 and CDR2 sequences are MNHEY and SVGEGT. CDR3 length: 19 residues. Trimming cost V 7 bases and J 0 bases, with 22 bases left between them. DNA for the CDR3: TGTGCCAGCACCCCCTCTGCAATCGTCGGGAGCTCTGGGGCCAACGTCCTGACTTTC. Its protein product is CASTPSAIVGSSGANVLTF.

The chain couples TRBV6-5 to TRBJ1-2; D perhaps matches TRBD1 (5 bases). V was shortened by 2 bases and J by 8 bases, with 12 bases between the two germline ends. CDR3 length: 13 residues. Germline V gene lookup returns CDR1 MNHEY and CDR2 SVGAGI. In nucleotides, the CDR3 is TGTGCCAGCAGTTACCGGTCCAGGGACGGCTACACCTTC. This translates into CASSYRSRDGYTF.

The chain recombines TRBV5-4 with TRBJ2-3; maybe TRBD1 (6 bases). This CDR3 comprises 14 residues. Per germline, CDR1 SGHNT and CDR2 YYREEE (reference sequence). Trimming took off 4 bases at V and 2 bases at J, with 11 bases between the two ends. The DNA of the CDR3 is TGTGCCAGCAGCCCCGACAGGTTCACAGATACGCAGTATTTT. It yields the protein CASSPDRFTDTQYF.